Below, 11 T cell receptor beta chains from the same sample are listed, as sequenced in a study of blood T cell repertoires in COVID-19. The method was immunoSEQ multiplex PCR; TCRdb's version includes in-frame clones alone and lacks a portion of them. This sample has approximately 500,000 clones, with approximately 87% found just once. The sample consisted of PBMCs or T cells enriched from blood (not recorded which). Source of these receptors: a woman between 40 and 50 years old who had recovered from COVID-19.

In DNA, the CDR3 is TGTGCCAGCAGCCCGACAGGGACTGACTATGGCTACACCTTC. As protein: CASSPTGTDYGYTF. The chain employs TRBV6-5 and TRBJ1-2; 7 nucleotides line up with TRBD1. This CDR3 comprises 14 residues. Per the germline V gene, CDR1 is MNHEY and CDR2 is SVGAGI. V gave up 6 bases and J gave up 3 bases; unmatched junction bases: 7.

This clone was detected only a few times. V gene TRBV6-1 combines with J gene TRBJ1-2, with TRBD1 identical over 8 bases. CDR3 length: 16 residues. J gave up 4 bases and V 1 base, and 8 bases lay outside the gene matches. The germline V gene has CDR1 MNHNS and CDR2 SASEGT. The CDR3 reads CASSEEWTGQIYGYTF. CDR3 nucleotide sequence: TGTGCCAGCAGTGAAGAGTGGACAGGGCAGATCTATGGCTACACCTTC.

V and J are TRBV10-2 and TRBJ1-4; 7 bases are shared with TRBD1. Germline CDR1 and CDR2: WSHSY and SAAADI. The CDR3 is made up of 15 amino acids. The trim removed 5 bases at V and 4 bases at J, leaving 7 bases unmatched. The CDR3 DNA sequence: TGCGCCAGCAGTACGTTGGCAGGGGGTAATGAAAAACTGTTTTTT. Amino acids: CASSTLAGGNEKLFF.

This rearrangement joins TRBV10-2 to TRBJ2-7; 7 nucleotides match TRBD2. The CDR3 totals 14 residues. After removal of 3 bases from V and 3 bases from J, the junction contained 5 bases not matched to a gene. The germline gives CDR1 WSHSY, CDR2 SAAADI. This chain's CDR3 is CASSDLGGSYEQYF. The CDR3 DNA sequence: TGCGCCAGCAGTGATCTGGGAGGGAGCTACGAGCAGTACTTC.

This rearrangement joins TRBV6-4 to TRBJ2-7; 7 bases are shared with TRBD1. The germline V gene encodes CDR1 MRHNA and CDR2 SNTAGT. The CDR3 is 16 residues long. V lost 7 bases to trimming and J lost 0 bases; unmatched junction nucleotides: 12. CDR3: CASIRQGGGNSYEQYF. For the CDR3, the DNA is TGTGCCAGCATTAGACAAGGGGGCGGAAACTCCTACGAGCAGTACTTC.

The chain recombines TRBV25-1 with TRBJ2-6; perhaps TRBD2 as D (6 bases). V lost 4 bases and J 1 base, leaving 11 bases between the germline ends. CDR1 is MGHDK and CDR2 is SYGVNS in the germline V gene. CDR3 length: 16 residues. The CDR3 DNA reads TGTGCCAGCAGTGGGGAGGCCGGATCTGGGGCCAACGTCCTGACTTTC. Its translation: CASSGEAGSGANVLTF. The variable domain in full, completed from reference TRBV25-1 and TRBJ2-6, reads EADIYQTPRYLVIGTGKKITLECSQTMGHDKMYWYQQDPGMELHLIHYSYGVNSTEKGDLSSESTVSRIRTEHFPLTLESARPSHTSQYLCASSGEAGSGANVLTFGAGSRLTVL.

The V gene is TRBV20-1, the J gene TRBJ2-1; 10 nucleotides line up with TRBD2. Unmatched junction bases numbered 1, after V lost 5 bases and J lost 9 bases. Per the germline V gene, CDR1 is DFQATT and CDR2 is SNEGSKA (reference sequence). The CDR3 extends over 11 amino acids. This CDR3 is CSAPSGSEQFF. Written as DNA, the CDR3 is TGCAGTGCTCCTAGCGGGAGTGAGCAGTTCTTC.

V usage is TRBV6-2 or TRBV6-3 and J usage is TRBJ2-1; the match to TRBD2 covers 8 bases. The CDR3 totals 17 residues. V shed 0 bases, J shed 1 base, and the junction held 5 bases outside the gene matches. CDR1 is MNHEY, CDR2 SVGEGT, per germline. CDR3 sequence reads: CASSYSRTSLSYNEQFF. For the CDR3, the DNA is TGTGCCAGCAGTTACTCTCGGACTAGCCTTTCCTACAATGAGCAGTTCTTC.

The chain uses TRBV30 and TRBJ1-3, with D tentatively TRBD1 (6 bases). The CDR3 runs to 13 residues. Germline V gene lookup returns CDR1 GTSNPN and CDR2 SVGIG (reference sequence). V lost 2 bases and J lost 4, with 9 bases in between. Here the CDR3 reads CAWSTGLGNTIYF. CDR3 nucleotide sequence: TGTGCCTGGAGTACAGGGCTAGGAAACACCATATATTTT.

The chain carries TRBV11-3 and TRBJ2-5, with D maybe TRBD1 (6 bases). There are 17 residues in the CDR3. Germline CDR1 and CDR2: SGHNT and YENEEA. V shed 3 bases and J shed 5 bases, with 22 bases lying between them. The CDR3 here is CASSFRDIQRGRETQYF. CDR3 coding DNA: TGTGCCAGCAGCTTCCGGGACATCCAACGGGGACGGGAGACCCAGTACTTC.

This chain links TRBV9 with TRBJ2-5; possible D gene TRBD2, 5 bases. Germline V gives CDR1 SGDLS, CDR2 YYNGEE. CDR3 length equals 14 residues. V was trimmed by 0 bases and J by 4 bases, leaving 10 bases between them. CDR3 loop: CASSVGGHGETQYF. In nucleotides, the CDR3 is TGTGCCAGCAGCGTAGGAGGGCACGGAGAGACCCAGTACTTC.